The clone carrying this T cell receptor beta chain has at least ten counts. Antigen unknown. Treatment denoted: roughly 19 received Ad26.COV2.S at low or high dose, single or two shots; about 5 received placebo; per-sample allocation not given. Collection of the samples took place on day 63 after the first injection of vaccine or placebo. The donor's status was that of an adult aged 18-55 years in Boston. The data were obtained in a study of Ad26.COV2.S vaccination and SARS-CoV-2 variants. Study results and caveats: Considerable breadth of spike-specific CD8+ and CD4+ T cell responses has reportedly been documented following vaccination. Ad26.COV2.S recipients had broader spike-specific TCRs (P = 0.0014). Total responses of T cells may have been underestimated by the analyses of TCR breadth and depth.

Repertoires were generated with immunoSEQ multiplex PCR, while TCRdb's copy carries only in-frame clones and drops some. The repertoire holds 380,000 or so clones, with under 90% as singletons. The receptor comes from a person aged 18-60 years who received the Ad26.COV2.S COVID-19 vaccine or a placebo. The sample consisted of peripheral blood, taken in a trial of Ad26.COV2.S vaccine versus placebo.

CDR3 sequence reads: CASSISSQGGHTF. The DNA of the CDR3 is TGTGCCAGTAGTATTTCCTCACAGGGAGGGCACACCTTC. The rearrangement links TRBV19 to TRBJ1-2; a possible D gene is TRBD1 (6 bases). The germline V gene has CDR1 LNHDA and CDR2 SQIVND (reference sequence). V lost 3 bases, J lost 12 bases, and 17 bases lay in between. The CDR3 extends over 13 amino acids.